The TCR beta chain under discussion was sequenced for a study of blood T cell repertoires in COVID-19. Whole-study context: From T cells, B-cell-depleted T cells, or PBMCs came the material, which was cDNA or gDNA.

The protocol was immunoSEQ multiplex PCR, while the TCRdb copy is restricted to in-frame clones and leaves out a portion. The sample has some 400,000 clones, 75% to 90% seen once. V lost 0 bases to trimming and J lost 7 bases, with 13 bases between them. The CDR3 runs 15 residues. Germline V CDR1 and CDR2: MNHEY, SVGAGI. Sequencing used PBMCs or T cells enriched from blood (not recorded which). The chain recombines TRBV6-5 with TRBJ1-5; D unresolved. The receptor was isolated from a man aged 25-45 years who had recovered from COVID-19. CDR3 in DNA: TGTGCCAGCAGTTACTCCCAGGCTGCTGGGCAGCCCCAGCATTTT. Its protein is CASSYSQAAGQPQHF.